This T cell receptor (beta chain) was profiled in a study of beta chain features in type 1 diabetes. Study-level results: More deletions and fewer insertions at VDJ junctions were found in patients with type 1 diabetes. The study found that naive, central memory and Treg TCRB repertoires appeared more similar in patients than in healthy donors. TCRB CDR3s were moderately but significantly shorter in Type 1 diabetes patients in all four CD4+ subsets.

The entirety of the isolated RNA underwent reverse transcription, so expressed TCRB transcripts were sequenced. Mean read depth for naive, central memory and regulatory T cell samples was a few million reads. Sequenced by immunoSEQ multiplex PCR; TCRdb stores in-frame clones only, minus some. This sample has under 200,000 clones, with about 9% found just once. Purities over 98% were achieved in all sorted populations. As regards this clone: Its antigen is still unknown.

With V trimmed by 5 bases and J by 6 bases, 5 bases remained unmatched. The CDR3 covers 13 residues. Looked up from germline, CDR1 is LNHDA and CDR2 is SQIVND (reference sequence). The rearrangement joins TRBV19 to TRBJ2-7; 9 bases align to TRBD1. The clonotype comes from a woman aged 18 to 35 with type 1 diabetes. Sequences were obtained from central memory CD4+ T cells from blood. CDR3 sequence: CASSQNRGREQYF. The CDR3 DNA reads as TGTGCCAGTAGTCAAAACAGGGGGCGCGAGCAGTACTTC.